The 8 T cell receptor beta chains below all came from one sample that was sequenced in a study of T cell repertoires in cytomegalovirus infection. TCRdb re-called the reads with MiXCR, one entry per CDR3 protein. The table lists 70,000 to 75,000 distinct CDR3 sequences, over 3.5% of them singletons. Specimen: PBMCs. The receptors were sampled from a human donor in good health (CMV status not recorded). Some clones in this sample may be carry-over from other donors' samples.

This clonotype was found many times. The V and J genes are TRBV7-9 and TRBJ2-1; a weak D match, TRBD2 (6 bases). CDR1 and CDR2 (germline): SEHNR, FQNEAQ (reference sequence). This CDR3 contains 16 residues. V lost 3 bases to trimming and J lost 9 bases, with 21 bases between them. The CDR3 here is CASSLERLEGPGEQFF. The CDR3 DNA sequence: TGTGCCAGCAGCTTGGAAAGACTAGAGGGCCCGGGTGAGCAGTTCTTC.

This clonotype was picked up many times. The chain is built from TRBV5-1 and TRBJ1-5, with TRBD1 matching over 7 bases. With 0 bases clipped from V and 4 bases from J, the junction kept 1 base outside the gene matches. This CDR3 comprises 14 residues. The germline V gene has CDR1 SGHRS and CDR2 YFSETQ. CDR3 DNA sequence: TGCGCCAGCAGCTTGGAGGGGGCTAATCAGCCCCAGCATTTT. Amino acids: CASSLEGANQPQHF.

This clonotype was seen many times. CDR3 amino acids: CASSLGWGVAADTQYF. In DNA form, the CDR3 reads TGTGCCAGCAGCTTAGGGTGGGGGGTAGCGGCAGATACGCAGTATTTT. V usage is TRBV7-2 and J usage is TRBJ2-3; weak D call: TRBD2 (6 bases). Germline CDR1 reads SGHTA; CDR2 reads FQGNSA. V lost 1 base and J lost 4, with 15 bases in between. This CDR3 has 16 residues. Combining the CDR3 with reference TRBV7-2 and TRBJ2-3 gives the whole variable domain GAGVSQSPSNKVTEKGKDVELRCDPISGHTALYWYRQSLGQGLEFLIYFQGNSAPDKSGLPSDRFSAERTGGSVSTLTIQRTQQEDSAVYLCASSLGWGVAADTQYFGPGTRLTVL.

This clonotype was detected a few times. V and J are TRBV7-2 and TRBJ2-2, with unresolved D. The CDR3 extends over 13 amino acids. With 8 bases removed from V and 4 bases from J, the gap between germline ends came to 11 bases. Germline lookup yields CDR1 SGHTA and CDR2 FQGNSA. This chain's CDR3 is CASRNPATGELFF. The CDR3 DNA is TGTGCCAGCCGCAATCCGGCCACCGGGGAGCTGTTTTTT.

This clonotype was counted at least ten times. This chain joins TRBV4-3 and TRBJ1-1, with no clear D. CDR1 is LGHNA and CDR2 is YSLEER in the germline V gene. The CDR3 sequence is 14 residues long. The ends were cut back, 0 bases at V and 6 bases at J, with 11 bases in the middle. The CDR3 DNA sequence: TGCGCCAGCAGCCAAGAACTCATGGCTTCTGAAGCTTTCTTT. Protein product: CASSQELMASEAFF.

This clonotype appeared many times. J is TRBJ1-2 and V is TRBV15; tentative D call: TRBD1 (5 bases). Germline CDR1 is LNHNV and CDR2 is YYDKDF (reference sequence). Trimming took 4 bases from V and 3 from J, leaving 21 bases between them. The CDR3 extends over 17 amino acids. This CDR3 reads CATSTPPAVQGDYGYTF. As DNA, the CDR3 is TGTGCCACCAGCACCCCCCCGGCCGTCCAGGGTGACTATGGCTACACCTTC. Full variable domain (remainder filled in from reference TRBV15 and TRBJ1-2): DAMVIQNPRYQVTQFGKPVTLSCSQTLNHNVMYWYQQKSSQAPKLLFHYYDKDFNNEADTPDNFQSRRPNTSFCFLDIRSPGLGDTAMYLCATSTPPAVQGDYGYTFGSGTRLTVV.

The table lists this clonotype with many counts. The chain is built from TRBV10-3 and TRBJ2-2; D is ambiguous. Trimming removed 7 bases from V and 0 bases from J, with 9 bases in between. This CDR3 has 14 amino acids. CDR1 and CDR2 (germline): ENHRY, SYGVKD. The CDR3 DNA is TGTGCCATCACCGCCCTAGCGAACACCGGGGAGCTGTTTTTT. Its protein is CAITALANTGELFF.

This clonotype was found many times. The rearrangement uses TRBV6-2 or TRBV6-3 and TRBJ2-5, with TRBD2 matching 9 bases. Germline CDR1 and CDR2: MNHEY and SVGEGT. This CDR3 contains 16 residues. V shed 2 bases and J 2 bases; nucleotides not matched to a gene: 6. For the CDR3, the DNA is TGTGCCAGCAGTTACGGAAGACTAGCGGCTCAAGAGACCCAGTACTTC. This encodes CASSYGRLAAQETQYF.